These 25 T cell receptor beta chains originate from one sample sequenced in a study of neoadjuvant nivolumab and ipilimumab in lung cancer. Sequenced by immunoSEQ multiplex PCR; TCRdb stores in-frame clones only, minus some. Of around 19,000 clones in the sample, around 87% were seen once. This specimen was peripheral blood, taken before neoadjuvant nivolumab, alone or with ipilimumab. The receptors come from an adult with non-small cell lung cancer.

This sequence joins TRBV6-5 and TRBJ1-2, with D maybe TRBD1 (5 bases). The germline V gene has CDR1 MNHEY and CDR2 SVGAGI. V was trimmed by 2 bases and J by 5 bases, leaving 15 bases between them. This CDR3 region has 15 residues. In DNA form, the CDR3 reads TGTGCCAGCAGTTACCGGTCGCAGGGAAGGTATGGCTACACCTTC. It is translated as CASSYRSQGRYGYTF.

The rearrangement links TRBV5-6 to TRBJ1-2; no firm D call. Trimming stripped 0 bases from V and 1 base from J, with 7 bases between. This CDR3 region has 14 residues. The V gene's germline CDR1 is SGHDT and CDR2 YYEEEE. The CDR3 here is CASSLGQYNYGYTF. CDR3 DNA sequence: TGTGCCAGCAGCTTGGGCCAGTATAACTATGGCTACACCTTC.

This chain links TRBV30 with TRBJ1-1, with D uncertain. Trimming shortened V by 2 bases and J by 4 bases, and 11 bases separated the two germline ends. Germline CDR1 GTSNPN, CDR2 SVGIG (reference sequence). This CDR3 has 13 amino acids. The DNA of the CDR3 is TGTGCCTGGAGTATCCTTAGACGCACTGAAGCTTTCTTT. Amino acid sequence: CAWSILRRTEAFF.

J is TRBJ1-2 and V is TRBV30, with D perhaps TRBD1 (5 bases). This CDR3 spans 14 amino acids. Germline CDR1 and CDR2: GTSNPN and SVGIG (reference sequence). Trimming cost V 1 base and J 2 bases, with 11 bases left between them. CDR3 DNA: TGTGCCTGGAGTGAGACAGCGTTAAACTATGGCTACACCTTC. Protein: CAWSETALNYGYTF.

V and J are TRBV18 and TRBJ1-1; D not certain. From germline, CDR1 is KGHSH and CDR2 LQKENI. Trimming cost V 3 bases and J 1 base, with 9 bases left between them. The CDR3 is made up of 14 amino acids. The CDR3 spells CASSPLTGNTEAFF. The CDR3, as DNA: TGTGCCAGCTCACCTCTGACCGGGAACACTGAAGCTTTCTTT.

The V gene is TRBV5-1, the J gene TRBJ2-1; D ambiguous. CDR1 SGHRS and CDR2 YFSETQ come from the germline V gene. Trimming took off 4 bases at V and 4 bases at J, with 18 bases between the two ends. The CDR3 is 16 residues long. The CDR3 spells CASSTVGADLYNEQFF. The DNA for the CDR3 is TGCGCCAGCAGCACCGTAGGCGCGGACCTTTACAATGAGCAGTTCTTC.

There are a few counts of this clone. The chain uses TRBV7-9 and TRBJ2-7; D ambiguous. The V and J ends lost 1 base and 5 bases respectively, with 12 bases between them. Germline V lookup: CDR1 SEHNR, CDR2 FQNEAQ (reference sequence). The length of the CDR3 is 14 residues. CDR3 protein: CASSLGGSSNEQYF. Written as DNA, the CDR3 is TGTGCCAGCAGCTTAGGCGGTAGCAGCAACGAGCAGTACTTC. The full variable domain, completed using reference TRBV7-9 and TRBJ2-7, is DTGVSQNPRHKITKRGQNVTFRCDPISEHNRLYWYRQTLGQGPEFLTYFQNEAQLEKSRLLSDRFSAERPKGSFSTLEIQRTEQGDSAMYLCASSLGGSSNEQYFGPGTRLTVT.

The V and J genes are TRBV5-6 and TRBJ1-5; TRBD1 agrees at 9 bases. This CDR3 spans 14 amino acids. Germline V gene sequence: CDR1 SGHDT, CDR2 YYEEEE. V was clipped by 0 bases and J by 5 bases; unmatched bases: 0. The CDR3 region is CASSLGQGDQPQHF. CDR3 nucleotide sequence: TGTGCCAGCAGCTTGGGACAGGGGGATCAGCCCCAGCATTTT.

The CDR3 DNA sequence: TGTGCCAGCAGCGTCTCGATGAACACTGAAGCTTTCTTT. As protein: CASSVSMNTEAFF. The gene calls are TRBV11-2 and TRBJ1-1; D is uncertain. This CDR3 has 13 residues. V was clipped by 5 bases and J by 0 bases, with 7 bases between them. Germline V gene data show CDR1 as SGHAT and CDR2 as FQNNGV.

This chain joins TRBV4-1 and TRBJ2-1, with TRBD1 as a possible D gene (6 bases). Germline CDR1 and CDR2: MGHRA and YSYEKL. CDR3 length: 16 residues. V lost 1 base, J lost 8 bases, and 18 bases lay in between. DNA of the CDR3: TGCGCCAGCAGCCAAGCCTTTTTCAGGGGTAGGGATGAGCAGTTCTTC. This sequence encodes CASSQAFFRGRDEQFF.

The chain couples TRBV29-1 to TRBJ2-5; 10 bases agree with TRBD1. Germline CDR1 reads SQVTM; CDR2 reads ANQGSEA. V dropped 4 bases and J dropped 4; count of bases not matched to a gene: 9. This CDR3 is 15 amino acids long. The CDR3 sequence is CSVGGGQGGRETQYF. The CDR3 DNA reads as TGCAGCGTTGGAGGAGGACAGGGGGGACGAGAGACCCAGTACTTC. Supplemented by reference TRBV29-1 and TRBJ2-5, the full variable domain reads SAVISQKPSRDICQRGTSLTIQCQVDSQVTMMFWYRQQPGQSLTLIATANQGSEATYESGFVIDKFPISRPNLTFSTLTVSNMSPEDSSIYLCSVGGGQGGRETQYFGPGTRLLVL.

The CDR3 DNA is TGTGCCAGTAGTATAGTGGGCGGGAGACAGCACAATGAGCAGTTCTTC. Translation: CASSIVGGRQHNEQFF. This chain uses TRBV19 with TRBJ2-1, with 7 bases fitting TRBD2. J lost 5 bases, V lost 1 base, and 8 bases had no gene match. The CDR3 sequence is 16 residues long. CDR1 and CDR2 from the germline V gene are LNHDA and SQIVND (reference sequence).

The chain has TRBV5-4 and TRBJ1-3; perhaps TRBD1 as D (6 bases). In germline, CDR1 is SGHNT, CDR2 YYREEE (reference sequence). Trimming stripped 4 bases from V and 4 bases from J, with 21 bases between. The CDR3 is 17 residues long. This chain's CDR3 is CASSLTNPGGSGNTIYF. The CDR3 DNA reads TGTGCCAGCAGCCTAACCAACCCCGGGGGCTCCGGAAACACCATATATTTT. The full variable domain, rest sourced from reference TRBV5-4 and TRBJ1-3, is ETGVTQSPTHLIKTRGQQVTLRCSSQSGHNTVSWYQQALGQGPQFIFQYYREEENGRGNFPPRFSGLQFPNYSSELNVNALELDDSALYLCASSLTNPGGSGNTIYFGEGSWLTVV.

The J gene is TRBJ2-7, the V gene TRBV5-6; maybe TRBD2 (5 bases). V dropped 1 base and J dropped 1 base, with 12 bases sitting between them. CDR3 size: 15 residues. Germline loops: CDR1 SGHDT, CDR2 YYEEEE. The CDR3 loop reads CASSLSGGRSYEQYF. The CDR3 DNA follows: TGTGCCAGCAGCTTGTCCGGAGGTAGGTCCTACGAGCAGTACTTC.

This sequence joins TRBV12-5 and TRBJ2-1; possibly TRBD2 for D (6 bases). The germline gives CDR1 LGHNT, CDR2 FRNRAP. CDR3 length: 15 amino acids. The V end lost 7 bases, the J end lost 13 bases, and 26 bases lay between the germline ends. The CDR3 nucleotides read TGTGCTAGTGCCCCGGGACTTAGCAGCGAGCTCTCCCAGTTCTTC. This gives the protein CASAPGLSSELSQFF.

This clone was seen a handful of times. CDR3 sequence: CASRAPGGGYTF. Here the CDR3 DNA reads TGTGCCAGCAGAGCCCCGGGCGGTGGCTACACCTTC. This chain connects TRBV27 to TRBJ1-2; D is undetermined. CDR1 and CDR2 from the germline V gene are MNHEY and SMNVEV (reference sequence). This CDR3 has 12 residues. V lost 6 bases and J 7 bases, leaving 12 bases between the germline ends.

The genes are TRBV18 and TRBJ2-5; no clear D gene. V gave up 5 bases and J gave up 1 base, with 8 bases separating them. CDR1 is KGHSH and CDR2 is LQKENI in the germline V gene. This CDR3 contains 13 residues. The CDR3 loop is CASSSGVQETQYF. CDR3 bases: TGTGCCAGCTCATCAGGAGTCCAAGAGACCCAGTACTTC.

The table lists this clone with a count of one. The CDR3 protein is CASSKYGRQNQPQHF. The CDR3 DNA reads as TGTGCCAGCAGCAAGTACGGCAGGCAGAATCAGCCCCAGCATTTT. The rearrangement uses TRBV21-1 and TRBJ1-5; the table's D call of TRBD1 was not tested on the DNA. TRBV21-1 is a recognized pseudogene. The CDR3 is 15 amino acids.

The chain recombines TRBV7-3 with TRBJ1-1, with D hard to call. The CDR3 extends over 14 amino acids. The germline CDR1 and CDR2 sequences are SGHTA and FQGTGA. Trimming shortened V by 3 bases and J by 2 bases, and 10 bases separated the two germline ends. The CDR3 region is CASSFQQLNTEAFF. The CDR3 DNA is TGTGCCAGCAGCTTTCAACAGCTAAACACTGAAGCTTTCTTT.

CDR3 DNA: TGTGCCAGCAGCTTGGGGGCTACTAGCGGGGATGAGCAGTTCTTC. This gives the protein CASSLGATSGDEQFF. The genes are TRBV7-2 and TRBJ2-1, with 10 bases fitting TRBD2. The CDR3 loop spans 15 amino acids. Unmatched junction bases numbered 7, after V lost 3 bases and J lost 8 bases. Looked up from germline, CDR1 is SGHTA and CDR2 is FQGNSA.

In its sample, this clone was seen a few times. V and J are TRBV6-1 and TRBJ2-7; D remains unclear. The germline V gene has CDR1 MNHNS and CDR2 SASEGT. The length of the CDR3 is 14 residues. Deletions cut 6 bases from V and 2 bases from J, with 14 bases between. DNA for the CDR3: TGTGCCAGCAGCCTACCATCCCAAACCTACGAGCAGTACTTC. Translating it yields CASSLPSQTYEQYF.

The gene calls are TRBV28 and TRBJ1-1, with D unclear. The CDR3 spans 11 residues. The germline V and J ends were trimmed by 2 bases and 4 bases, with 2 bases remaining between them. The germline gives CDR1 MDHEN, CDR2 SYDVKM. The CDR3 DNA sequence: TGTGCCAGCAGTTTAAGCACTGAAGCTTTCTTT. It codes for CASSLSTEAFF.

This chain connects TRBV18 to TRBJ2-7; D is undetermined. This CDR3 contains 12 residues. V was cut by 3 bases and J by 6 bases, with 9 bases left in between. Germline values: CDR1 KGHSH, CDR2 LQKENI. In nucleotides, the CDR3 is TGTGCCAGCTCACCCTCCGATGGCGAGCAGTACTTC. Translation gives CASSPSDGEQYF.

The chain has TRBV28 and TRBJ2-5; the match to TRBD2 covers 7 bases. Germline V gives CDR1 MDHEN, CDR2 SYDVKM. V lost 3 bases and J lost 5; bases outside the gene matches: 6. The length of the CDR3 is 14 residues. The CDR3 protein is CASSFREVEETQYF. In DNA form, the CDR3 reads TGTGCCAGCAGTTTTCGGGAGGTCGAGGAGACCCAGTACTTC.

In this sample, this clone turned up once. This rearrangement joins TRBV28 to TRBJ1-1, with TRBD1 matching 9 bases. CDR1 and CDR2 from the germline V gene are MDHEN and SYDVKM. The trim removed 5 bases at V and 3 bases at J, leaving 7 bases unmatched. The CDR3 has 15 amino acids. The chain's CDR3 is CASSQWDRAYTEAFF. CDR3 coding DNA: TGTGCCAGCAGTCAATGGGACAGGGCTTACACTGAAGCTTTCTTT. Looking up the rest from reference TRBV28 and TRBJ1-1 gives the full variable domain: DVKVTQSSRYLVKRTGEKVFLECVQDMDHENMFWYRQDPGLGLRLIYFSYDVKMKEKGDIPEGYSVSREKKERFSLILESASTNQTSMYLCASSQWDRAYTEAFFGQGTRLTVV.